This TCR beta chain was sequenced in a study of cytomegalovirus exposure and HLA in healthy donors. 60 Vbeta and 13 Jbeta primers were used in PCR. Sequencing was performed with immunoSEQ multiplex PCR; in TCRdb, only in-frame clones are kept and a portion is missing. The table has around 190,000 clones, more than 65% seen once. CDR3 size: 15 residues. Unmatched junction bases numbered 5, after V lost 6 bases and J lost 1 base. Germline CDR1 reads SQVTM; CDR2 reads ANQGSEA. About this clone: Antigen specificity is unknown.

Regarding the study as a whole: As was reported, the HLA-A and HLA-B alleles of most subjects were accurately predicted from TCR beta sequences. Earlier findings revealed that most TCR beta V segments proved productive either about 87% or about 30% of the time.

This chain connects TRBV29-1 to TRBJ2-2, with 10 bases that match TRBD1. Specimen: PBMCs. This receptor was obtained from a man in his forties in good health and CMV-seropositive. CDR3 amino acids: CSVGTGAMNTGELFF. Here the CDR3 DNA reads TGCAGCGTGGGGACAGGGGCAATGAACACCGGGGAGCTGTTTTTT.